The next 31 T cell receptor beta chains were all read from a single sample in a study of CD8+CD57+ T cells in acquired aplastic anemia. For CDR3 and TCR beta VDJ profiling, genomic DNA was the template used. Using its own MiXCR run on the reads, TCRdb lists one record per CDR3 protein. The sample shows 300,000 or so distinct CDR3 sequences, around 60% of them seen only once. Sequenced material: sorted CD4+, CD8+, or CD8+CD57+ T cells (not recorded which) from PBMCs. These receptors all stem from a human donor with severe aplastic anemia or a healthy control (not recorded which).

The chain combines TRBV25-1 with TRBJ1-3, with unresolved D. The V end lost 9 bases, the J end lost 4 bases, and 16 bases lay between the germline ends. Germline CDR1 MGHDK, CDR2 SYGVNS. The CDR3 length is 14 residues. The CDR3 spells CASSSLVTGNTIYF. CDR3 DNA sequence: TGTGCCAGTAGCTCCCTAGTAACCGGAAACACCATATATTTT.

The chain employs TRBV20-1 and TRBJ1-2, with D possibly being TRBD1 (5 bases). Germline values: CDR1 DFQATT, CDR2 SNEGSKA (reference sequence). This CDR3 contains 13 residues. Trimming pared 4 bases from V and 6 bases from J, leaving 15 bases between. For the CDR3, the DNA is TGCAGTGCTACCCCCCTGGGGGGGGATGGCTACACCTTC. Its translation is CSATPLGGDGYTF.

This clonotype was counted ten times or more. V is TRBV20-1 and J is TRBJ2-3; 11 nucleotides agree with TRBD2. Germline assignment: CDR1 DFQATT and CDR2 SNEGSKA (reference sequence). The CDR3 runs 14 residues. V was clipped by 7 bases and J by 4 bases; unmatched bases: 7. Written as DNA, the CDR3 is TGCAGTGGGCATAGCGGGGGGGGCCCAGATACGCAGTATTTT. This gives the protein CSGHSGGGPDTQYF.

J is TRBJ1-5 and V is TRBV24-1, with TRBD1 matching over 9 bases. The CDR3 runs 14 residues. Germline V CDR1 and CDR2: KGHDR, SFDVKD. CDR3 coding DNA: TGTGCTAGCCGGACAGGGGTTAGCAATCAGCCCCAGCATTTT. It yields the protein CASRTGVSNQPQHF.

This clonotype was counted ten times or more. The V and J genes are TRBV5-1 and TRBJ1-6; D remains ambiguous. The CDR3 runs 16 residues. V lost 4 bases and J lost 6, with 17 bases in between. Germline values: CDR1 SGHRS, CDR2 YFSETQ. The CDR3 reads CASSQPDVTLNSPLHF. As DNA, the CDR3 is TGCGCCAGCAGCCAACCTGACGTGACCCTTAATTCACCCCTCCACTTT.

The rearrangement uses TRBV6-1 and TRBJ2-3, with 8 bases aligning to TRBD2. The CDR3 runs to 17 residues. Per the germline V gene, CDR1 is MNHNS and CDR2 is SASEGT. After removal of 5 bases from V and 5 bases from J, the junction contained 15 bases not matched to a gene. The CDR3 sequence is CASSTKGAGGGGDTQYF. CDR3 nucleotide sequence: TGTGCCAGCAGTACAAAAGGGGCGGGGGGCGGTGGAGATACGCAGTATTTT.

The rearrangement joins TRBV9 to TRBJ2-2; D uncertain. Germline CDR1 reads SGDLS; CDR2 reads YYNGEE. V shed 0 bases and J shed 2 bases, with 11 bases lying between them. The CDR3 spans 16 residues. CDR3 loop: CASSVGLGSNTGELFF. CDR3 DNA sequence: TGTGCCAGCAGCGTAGGTCTGGGATCAAACACCGGGGAGCTGTTTTTT.

The CDR3 reads CSALGGYGYTF. The DNA for the CDR3 is TGCAGTGCTCTGGGTGGCTATGGCTACACCTTC. The chain uses TRBV20-1 and TRBJ1-2; no clear D gene. This CDR3 is 11 amino acids long. The V end lost 5 bases, the J end lost 4 bases, and 8 bases lay between the germline ends. Germline CDR1 and CDR2: DFQATT and SNEGSKA (reference sequence).

This clonotype was found many times. This chain uses TRBV11-2 with TRBJ2-2; D is perhaps TRBD1 (6 bases). From germline, CDR1 is SGHAT and CDR2 FQNNGV. Trimming stripped 6 bases from V and 3 bases from J, with 23 bases between. CDR3 size: 18 residues. CDR3 sequence (DNA): TGTGCCAGCAGAGTGGACGATACAGGGATTCCTTACACCGGGGAGCTGTTTTTT. Translated, it gives CASRVDDTGIPYTGELFF.

V gene TRBV7-9 combines with J gene TRBJ1-2; maybe TRBD1 (6 bases). V was pared by 6 bases and J by 0 bases, with 20 bases between. The CDR3 sequence is 17 residues long. CDR1 and CDR2 from the germline V gene are SEHNR and FQNEAQ (reference sequence). The CDR3 sequence: CASRPRGANNTNYGYTF. CDR3 bases: TGTGCCAGCAGGCCCAGGGGAGCCAATAACACTAACTATGGCTACACCTTC. Full variable domain (missing parts from reference TRBV7-9 and TRBJ1-2): DTGVSQNPRHKITKRGQNVTFRCDPISEHNRLYWYRQTLGQGPEFLTYFQNEAQLEKSRLLSDRFSAERPKGSFSTLEIQRTEQGDSAMYLCASRPRGANNTNYGYTFGSGTRLTVV.

This clonotype was seen only a few times. The chain combines TRBV5-5 with TRBJ1-4; D uncertain. The CDR3 runs 15 residues. Per the germline V gene, CDR1 is SGHKS and CDR2 is YYEKEE (reference sequence). V was shortened by 2 bases and J by 6 bases, with 14 bases between the two germline ends. CDR3 residues: CASSLAPSSYEKLFF. For the CDR3, the DNA is TGTGCCAGCAGCTTAGCGCCCTCGTCGTATGAAAAACTGTTTTTT. Complete variable domain (other parts from reference TRBV5-5 and TRBJ1-4): DAGVTQSPTHLIKTRGQQVTLRCSPISGHKSVSWYQQVLGQGPQFIFQYYEKEERGRGNFPDRFSARQFPNYSSELNVNALLLGDSALYLCASSLAPSSYEKLFFGSGTQLSVL.

The chain joins TRBV20-1 to TRBJ1-4; D is unclear. CDR3 size: 12 residues. Per germline, CDR1 DFQATT and CDR2 SNEGSKA (reference sequence). V lost 4 bases and J lost 7, with 10 bases in between. The CDR3 sequence is CSAKGMSEKLFF. CDR3 bases: TGCAGTGCTAAAGGGATGAGTGAAAAACTGTTTTTT.

The chain employs TRBV24-1 and TRBJ2-7; 12 bases line up with TRBD2. CDR3 length: 15 amino acids. CDR1 is KGHDR, CDR2 SFDVKD, per germline. Trimming at V came to 4 bases and at J to 6 bases, leaving 6 bases not matched to a gene. Here the CDR3 reads CATSELAGGDGEQYF. The CDR3 DNA sequence: TGTGCCACCAGTGAGCTAGCGGGAGGGGATGGCGAGCAGTACTTC.

For this clonotype: With a much larger clone just one base away, this may be a read error. The chain carries TRBV6-6 and TRBJ1-3, with D possibly TRBD1 on 5 matching bases. The germline CDR1 and CDR2 sequences are MNHNY and SVGAGI (reference sequence). This CDR3 is 14 amino acids long. Trimming removed 4 bases from V and 8 bases from J, with 15 bases in between. CDR3 in DNA: TGTGCCAGCAGTTTCAGACGGGGGACGGACACCATATATTTT. Protein: CASSFRRGTDTIYF.

This clonotype showed up just once. The chain joins TRBV25-1 to TRBJ2-6, with D uncertain. Germline CDR1 reads MGHDK; CDR2 reads SYGVNS. This CDR3 is 14 amino acids long. V was clipped by 5 bases and J by 0 bases, with 5 bases between them. CDR3 amino acids: CASSSSSGANVLTF. CDR3 bases: TGTGCCAGCAGTTCCTCCTCTGGGGCCAACGTCCTGACTTTC.

The chain joins TRBV7-3 to TRBJ2-5; 8 bases map to TRBD1. Germline V gene lookup returns CDR1 SGHTA and CDR2 FQGTGA. This CDR3 has 15 amino acids. J gave up 4 bases and V 4 bases, and 8 bases lay outside the gene matches. CDR3 bases: TGTGCCAGCAGCTCTCAGGGGGCGCTGGGAGAGACCCAGTACTTC. Its protein product is CASSSQGALGETQYF. The full variable domain, completed using reference TRBV7-3 and TRBJ2-5, is GAGVSQTPSNKVTEKGKYVELRCDPISGHTALYWYRQSLGQGPEFLIYFQGTGAADDSGLPNDRFFAVRPEGSVSTLKIQRTERGDSAVYLCASSSQGALGETQYFGPGTRLLVL.

This rearrangement joins TRBV7-3 to TRBJ2-7; D unclear. Near its end, the DNA agrees better with TRBJ1-2, so the J call may be wrong. The CDR3 loop spans 13 amino acids. Germline V gene sequence: CDR1 SGHTA, CDR2 FQGTGA. The DNA of the CDR3 is TGTGCCAGCAGCTTAGGCAGTTCCTATGGCTACACCTTC. This codes for CASSLGSSYGYTF.

The chain has TRBV24-1 and TRBJ2-1, with TRBD2 matching over 8 bases. In germline, CDR1 is KGHDR, CDR2 SFDVKD. V lost 7 bases, J lost 9 bases, and 10 bases stayed unmatched. This CDR3 comprises 14 residues. CDR3 DNA sequence: TGTGCCACCAGGGGCGCGGGAGGACCTGGTGAGCAGTTCTTC. Translated: CATRGAGGPGEQFF.

This clonotype was counted only a few times. This chain connects TRBV12-3 or TRBV12-4 to TRBJ2-7, with D tentatively TRBD1 (6 bases). The CDR3 is made up of 19 amino acids. Trimming removed 2 bases from V and 5 bases from J, with 28 bases in between. The CDR3 loop reads CASSLSFQYGGQHQNEQYF. DNA of the CDR3: TGTGCCAGCAGTTTATCGTTTCAATACGGAGGACAGCACCAAAACGAGCAGTACTTC.

The chain recombines TRBV6-2 or TRBV6-3 with TRBJ1-2; TRBD1 is a possible D gene (5 bases). The CDR3 length is 16 residues. The V end lost 0 bases, the J end lost 4 bases, and 15 bases lay between the germline ends. Germline-derived CDR1 and CDR2 are MNHEY and SVGEGT. CDR3 region: CASSYSLNSDIYGYTF. DNA of the CDR3: TGTGCCAGCAGTTACTCCCTAAATTCGGACATCTATGGCTACACCTTC.

The CDR3, as DNA: TGTGCCAGCGGAACAGCTGGGGACAGTTGCCCGAACCCGTACCAAGAGACCCAGTACTTC. Translating gives CASGTAGDSCPNPYQETQYF. The chain joins TRBV3-1 to TRBJ2-5; 7 bases fit TRBD1. CDR1 LGHDT and CDR2 YNNKEL come from the germline V gene (reference sequence). J gave up 0 bases and V 8 bases, and 24 bases lay outside the gene matches. The CDR3 runs to 20 residues.

This clonotype was detected a few times. This chain's CDR3 is CASSLFGQGTYGYTF. The CDR3 coding sequence is TGTGCCAGCAGCTTGTTTGGACAGGGGACCTATGGCTACACCTTC. This rearrangement joins TRBV7-3 to TRBJ1-2; TRBD1 matches at 9 bases. In germline, CDR1 is SGHTA, CDR2 FQGTGA. Germline trimming cut 3 bases from V and 4 bases from J; bases unmatched to any gene: 6. There are 15 residues in the CDR3.

This clonotype has a count of ten or more. The V gene is TRBV7-3, the J gene TRBJ1-1; D call uncertain. CDR3 size: 14 residues. V lost 1 base and J lost 1, with 7 bases in between. Germline V gene sequence: CDR1 SGHTA, CDR2 FQGTGA. CDR3 amino acids: CASSLMAGNTEAFF. CDR3 DNA sequence: TGTGCCAGCAGCTTAATGGCAGGGAACACTGAAGCTTTCTTT. The full variable domain, in which reference TRBV7-3 and TRBJ1-1 provide the parts outside the CDR3, is GAGVSQTPSNKVTEKGKYVELRCDPISGHTALYWYRQSLGQGPEFLIYFQGTGAADDSGLPNDRFFAVRPEGSVSTLKIQRTERGDSAVYLCASSLMAGNTEAFFGQGTRLTVV.

This chain connects TRBV7-8 to TRBJ1-1; D uncertain. The CDR3 spans 12 residues. V shed 2 bases and J shed 3 bases, with 4 bases lying between them. The V gene's germline CDR1 is SGHVS and CDR2 FQNEAQ. CDR3 loop: CASSLFDTEAFF. The CDR3 DNA is TGTGCCAGCAGCTTATTTGACACTGAAGCTTTCTTT.

This clonotype has a handful of counts. This could be a read error, since a much larger clone is one nucleotide away. The rearrangement uses TRBV20-1 and TRBJ1-4; unclear D gene. CDR3 length equals 12 residues. The germline V gene has CDR1 DFQATT and CDR2 SNEGSKA (reference sequence). The DNA of the CDR3 is TGCAGTGCGGGTAGAAGTGGGGAAAAACTGTCTTTT. Protein sequence: CSAGRSGEKLSF.

The chain carries TRBV7-9 and TRBJ1-4; D possibly corresponds to TRBD1 (5 bases). The CDR3 runs to 14 residues. V shed 3 bases and J shed 4 bases, with 9 bases lying between them. Germline loops: CDR1 SEHNR, CDR2 FQNEAQ (reference sequence). For the CDR3, the DNA is TGTGCCAGCAGCTTCTTCCAGGGTAATGAAAAACTGTTTTTT. Translated, it gives CASSFFQGNEKLFF. The whole variable domain, filled in from reference TRBV7-9 and TRBJ1-4, reads DTGVSQNPRHKITKRGQNVTFRCDPISEHNRLYWYRQTLGQGPEFLTYFQNEAQLEKSRLLSDRFSAERPKGSFSTLEIQRTEQGDSAMYLCASSFFQGNEKLFFGSGTQLSVL.

The rearrangement joins TRBV7-9 to TRBJ2-5; no clear D. Trimming shortened V by 2 bases and J by 0 bases, and 7 bases separated the two germline ends. The germline CDR1 and CDR2 sequences are SEHNR and FQNEAQ (reference sequence). This CDR3 comprises 14 residues. This CDR3 reads CASSLYTNQETQYF. For the CDR3, the DNA is TGTGCCAGCAGCTTATACACAAACCAAGAGACCCAGTACTTC.

This clonotype was counted a few times. The chain links TRBV10-3 to TRBJ2-7; TRBD1 matches at 9 bases. The CDR3 length is 13 residues. V dropped 11 bases and J dropped 0; count of bases not matched to a gene: 5. CDR1 is ENHRY, CDR2 SYGVKD, per germline. The CDR3 bases are TGTGCCTCCCGGGACAGGGACTCCTACGAGCAGTACTTC. Translating it yields CASRDRDSYEQYF.

The table lists this clonotype with a few counts. The chain carries TRBV29-1 and TRBJ1-2, with a weak D call TRBD1 (5 bases). The germline V and J ends were trimmed by 6 bases and 2 bases, with 13 bases remaining between them. The germline CDR1 and CDR2 sequences are SQVTM and ANQGSEA. There are 13 residues in the CDR3. DNA for the CDR3: TGCAGCGTATCAGGGCCCAGAAACTATGGCTACACCTTC. This sequence encodes CSVSGPRNYGYTF.

At least ten counts were recorded for this clonotype. The rearrangement joins TRBV20-1 to TRBJ1-4, with D possibly being TRBD1 (5 bases). This CDR3 is 15 amino acids long. The germline V gene has CDR1 DFQATT and CDR2 SNEGSKA (reference sequence). V was cut by 0 bases and J by 7 bases, with 15 bases left in between. The CDR3 region has the DNA TGCAGTGCTAGAGATTGGGCAGGGAAGGGTGAAAAACTGTTTTTT. It codes for CSARDWAGKGEKLFF.

The V gene is TRBV20-1, the J gene TRBJ2-5; 8 positions match TRBD1. CDR1 DFQATT and CDR2 SNEGSKA come from the germline V gene (reference sequence). This CDR3 is 15 amino acids long. With V trimmed by 4 bases and J by 1 base, 8 bases remained unmatched. This chain's CDR3 is CSATTGQGSQETQYF. CDR3 nucleotides: TGCAGTGCTACCACCGGACAGGGAAGCCAAGAGACCCAGTACTTC.